This T cell receptor (beta chain) was identified in a study of blood T cell repertoires in COVID-19. For the study at large: The United States, Italy and Spain supplied acute and convalescent COVID-19 samples.

Ages ranged from 18 to 89 years, with residence in under 25 US areas. Researchers sorted participants into cohorts using their self-reported clinical history. Some clones are missing from TCRdb's copy, which holds only in-frame ones; the method was immunoSEQ multiplex PCR. The sample yields a few hundred thousand clones, just over 85% seen once. The germline gives CDR1 SGHAT, CDR2 FQNNGV. The junction had 0 bases not matched to a gene; V was cut back by 1 base and J by 4 bases. The CDR3 has 15 residues. This clonotype was sampled from a middle-aged woman with acute COVID-19. The gene calls are TRBV11-2 and TRBJ1-4, with TRBD1 matching over 10 bases. The material sequenced was PBMCs or T cells enriched from blood (not recorded which). In DNA form, the CDR3 reads TGTGCCAGCAGCTTAGGGGACAGGGGTAATGAAAAACTGTTTTTT. Protein: CASSLGDRGNEKLFF.